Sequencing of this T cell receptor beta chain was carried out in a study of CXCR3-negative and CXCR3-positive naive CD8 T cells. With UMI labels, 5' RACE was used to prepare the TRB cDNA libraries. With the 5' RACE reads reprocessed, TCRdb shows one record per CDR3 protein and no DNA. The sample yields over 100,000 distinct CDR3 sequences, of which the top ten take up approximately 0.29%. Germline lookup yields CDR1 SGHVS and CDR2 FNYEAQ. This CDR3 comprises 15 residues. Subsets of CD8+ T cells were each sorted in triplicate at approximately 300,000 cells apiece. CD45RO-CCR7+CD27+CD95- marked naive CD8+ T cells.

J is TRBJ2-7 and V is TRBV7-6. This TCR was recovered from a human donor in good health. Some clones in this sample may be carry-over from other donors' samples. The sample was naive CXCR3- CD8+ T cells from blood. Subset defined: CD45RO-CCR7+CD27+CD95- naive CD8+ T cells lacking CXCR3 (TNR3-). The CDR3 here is CASSLSVDRSYEQYF. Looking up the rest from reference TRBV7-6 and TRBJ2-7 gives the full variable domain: GAGVSQSPRYKVTKRGQDVALRCDPISGHVSLYWYRQALGQGPEFLTYFNYEAQQDKSGLPNDRFSAERPEGSISTLTIQRTEQRDSAMYRCASSLSVDRSYEQYFGPGTRLTVT.